The 18 T cell receptor beta chains below were found in one sample sequenced in a study of response to subunit inactivated influenza vaccine. TCRdb passed the RT-PCR reads through MiXCR, listing each CDR3 protein once. The sample contains 600,000 to 850,000 distinct CDR3 sequences, 11% to 15% of which appear only once. The source material was PBMCs from blood, sampled about 14 days before vaccination. The receptor source for this set is a man aged 45-65 years who received an inactivated influenza vaccine.

The table lists this clonotype with many counts. V and J are TRBV12-3 or TRBV12-4 and TRBJ1-1, with 9 bases lining up with TRBD1. The CDR3 runs 17 residues. J gave up 11 bases and V 1 base, and 17 bases lay outside the gene matches. The CDR3 spells CASSLGWGGTGSEEAFF. Here the CDR3 DNA reads TGTGCCAGCAGTTTAGGGTGGGGAGGGACAGGGTCAGAGGAGGCTTTCTTT.

The chain joins TRBV4-1 to TRBJ1-4; D may be TRBD1 (5 bases). This CDR3 spans 15 amino acids. The V and J ends lost 5 bases and 2 bases respectively, with 12 bases between them. The germline V gene has CDR1 MGHRA and CDR2 YSYEKL. CDR3 region: CASSRTGQTNEKLFF. In nucleotides, the CDR3 is TGCGCCAGCAGCAGGACGGGGCAGACTAATGAAAAACTGTTTTTT.

This clonotype was seen only a few times. V is TRBV11-2 and J is TRBJ2-5; TRBD2 aligns across 11 bases. Losses at the gene ends were 0 bases for V and 4 bases for J; bases not matched to a gene: 4. This CDR3 has 16 residues. The germline V gene has CDR1 SGHAT and CDR2 FQNNGV. The CDR3 DNA follows: TGTGCCAGCAGCTTAGAGGTAGCGGGGGGGCGAGAGACCCAGTACTTC. This gives the protein CASSLEVAGGRETQYF.

J is TRBJ1-1 and V is TRBV2; D may be TRBD1 (5 bases). Trimming left V 4 bases short and J 5 bases short, with 14 bases between. The CDR3 has 14 residues. Germline V gives CDR1 SNHLY, CDR2 FYNNEI. The chain's CDR3 is CASSGAGRRTEAFF. For the CDR3, the DNA is TGTGCCAGCAGTGGGGCAGGGCGGAGGACTGAAGCTTTCTTT.

The rearrangement joins TRBV6-2 or TRBV6-3 to TRBJ2-7; 7 nucleotides match TRBD1. Trimming at V came to 5 bases and at J to 0 bases, leaving 7 bases not matched to a gene. Germline V gives CDR1 MNHEY, CDR2 SVGEGT. CDR3 length equals 15 residues. The DNA of the CDR3 is TGTGCCAGCAGTCATCCGACAGGGAACTCCTACGAGCAGTACTTC. It specifies CASSHPTGNSYEQYF.

This clonotype was recorded a few times. V and J are TRBV6-5 and TRBJ1-1, with D unresolved. The V end lost 0 bases, the J end lost 1 base, and 6 bases lay between the germline ends. This CDR3 contains 14 residues. Per germline, CDR1 MNHEY and CDR2 SVGAGI. The CDR3 protein is CASSYSVGNTEAFF. The CDR3 bases are TGTGCCAGCAGTTACTCAGTAGGGAACACTGAAGCTTTCTTT.

This clonotype was counted a few times. The chain combines TRBV18 with TRBJ2-1, with D possibly matching TRBD1 (5 bases). The V end lost 2 bases, the J end lost 7 bases, and 9 bases lay between the germline ends. This CDR3 has 13 residues. Germline V gene sequence: CDR1 KGHSH, CDR2 LQKENI. CDR3 DNA sequence: TGTGCCAGCTCACCAGGGGCGCGTAATGAGCAGTTCTTC. Translation gives CASSPGARNEQFF.

V usage is TRBV5-1 and J usage is TRBJ1-1; D remains ambiguous. Germline loops: CDR1 SGHRS, CDR2 YFSETQ. V was trimmed by 5 bases and J by 1 base, leaving 12 bases between them. CDR3 size: 14 residues. The CDR3 region has the DNA TGCGCCAGCAGTGGTGGCAGATCGAACACTGAAGCTTTCTTT. Translating it yields CASSGGRSNTEAFF.

V gene TRBV6-1 combines with J gene TRBJ2-3; TRBD2 is a possible D gene (6 bases). This CDR3 region has 15 residues. Deletions cut 6 bases from V and 6 bases from J, with 19 bases between. Germline V lookup: CDR1 MNHNS, CDR2 SASEGT. Here the CDR3 reads CASSLRKGGGDTQYF. The CDR3 region has the DNA TGTGCCAGCAGCCTGAGGAAGGGAGGTGGCGATACGCAGTATTTT.

Written as DNA, the CDR3 is TGTGCCAGCACCCTGGGACGGACGAACACTGAAGCTTTCTTT. Protein: CASTLGRTNTEAFF. V is TRBV6-2 or TRBV6-3 and J is TRBJ1-1; TRBD1 is a possible D gene (5 bases). Trimming took 7 bases from V and 1 from J, leaving 13 bases between them. The CDR3 is made up of 14 amino acids. Per the germline V gene, CDR1 is MNHEY and CDR2 is SVGEGT.

This clonotype was detected a few times. The gene calls are TRBV29-1 and TRBJ1-4; no reliable D call. Germline V gene sequence: CDR1 SQVTM, CDR2 ANQGSEA. Trimming cost V 4 bases and J 1 base, with 4 bases left between them. CDR3 length equals 12 residues. The DNA for the CDR3 is TGCAGCGTTGGGGGAACTAATGAAAAACTGTTTTTT. Its protein product is CSVGGTNEKLFF.

With regard to this clonotype: This may arise from a read error, as a much more abundant clone is one base away. This chain links TRBV7-8 with TRBJ2-2, with 7 bases identical to TRBD2. The CDR3 runs to 16 residues. Per the germline V gene, CDR1 is SGHVS and CDR2 is FQNEAQ. CDR3 sequence: CDSSQLVGGESGELFF. CDR3 bases: TGTGACAGCAGCCAGCTGGTGGGAGGGGAGTCCGGGGAGCTGTTTTTT.

This clonotype has just a few counts. The chain recombines TRBV9 with TRBJ1-2; D remains ambiguous. V was trimmed by 0 bases and J by 3 bases, leaving 12 bases between them. The CDR3 loop spans 15 amino acids. CDR1 and CDR2 from the germline V gene are SGDLS and YYNGEE. CDR3 sequence (DNA): TGTGCCAGCAGCGTAGAATGGGATTCATACTATGGCTACACCTTC. Amino acids: CASSVEWDSYYGYTF.

The J gene is TRBJ2-3, the V gene TRBV5-6; 7 bases line up with TRBD2. This CDR3 has 14 residues. After removal of 4 bases from V and 6 bases from J, the junction contained 8 bases not matched to a gene. CDR1 SGHDT and CDR2 YYEEEE come from the germline V gene. The CDR3 protein is CASSPGTTWDTQYF. DNA for the CDR3: TGTGCCAGCAGCCCCGGGACTACTTGGGATACGCAGTATTTT.

There are a few counts of this clonotype. The chain carries TRBV11-2 and TRBJ2-2; D possibly corresponds to TRBD2 (6 bases). The CDR3 extends over 14 amino acids. Germline V CDR1 and CDR2: SGHAT, FQNNGV. V lost 2 bases to trimming and J lost 7 bases, with 11 bases between them. The CDR3 loop reads CASSLPRRGGELFF. The CDR3 region has the DNA TGTGCCAGCAGCTTACCCAGGAGGGGCGGGGAGCTGTTTTTT. Full variable domain (remainder filled in from reference TRBV11-2 and TRBJ2-2): EAGVAQSPRYKIIEKRQSVAFWCNPISGHATLYWYQQILGQGPKLLIQFQNNGVVDDSQLPKDRFSAERLKGVDSTLKIQPAKLEDSAVYLCASSLPRRGGELFFGEGSRLTVL.

This chain connects TRBV7-3 to TRBJ2-5, with 9 bases fitting TRBD2. CDR1 SGHTA and CDR2 FQGTGA come from the germline V gene. The CDR3 spans 16 residues. Losses at the gene ends were 2 bases for V and 5 bases for J; bases not matched to a gene: 9. Here the CDR3 DNA reads TGTGCCAGCAGCTTAGGGGCGGGAGGGGCGGCGGAGACCCAGTACTTC. This gives the protein CASSLGAGGAAETQYF.

This clonotype was observed many times. This chain connects TRBV5-1 to TRBJ1-4, with unresolved D. Germline V gene sequence: CDR1 SGHRS, CDR2 YFSETQ. V lost 2 bases, J lost 0 bases, and 5 bases lay in between. This CDR3 region has 14 residues. The CDR3 DNA is TGCGCCAGCAGCTTTGGGCCAACTAATGAAAAACTGTTTTTT. Amino acids: CASSFGPTNEKLFF.

This chain links TRBV4-2 with TRBJ2-1; the match to TRBD2 covers 13 bases. The CDR3 totals 16 residues. V shed 4 bases and J 8 bases; nucleotides not matched to a gene: 8. CDR1 LGHNA and CDR2 YNFKEQ come from the germline V gene. Written as DNA, the CDR3 is TGTGCCAGCAGCCCACAAACTAGCGGGGGGGCGTATGAGCAGTTCTTC. Its translation is CASSPQTSGGAYEQFF.